These 2 T cell receptor beta chains came from one sample sequenced in a study of vaccination effects on CD4 cells after COVID-19. ViraFEST assay sequencing came after antigen-specific CD4+ T cells were expanded with viral peptide pools. An approximately ten-day culture period preceded the isolation of CD4+ T cells. Participants got two doses of BNT162b2 or mRNA-1273 vaccine. Only in-frame clones appear in the TCRdb table, and some are missing; sequencing was by immunoSEQ multiplex PCR. The profile shows fewer than 25,000 clones, around 79% of them singletons. Their recognized antigens are unknown. This sample comprised CD4+ T cells from PBMCs cultured with SARS-CoV-2 spike peptides, obtained after COVID-19 vaccination. The source of these receptors is a human donor who received a COVID-19 vaccine.

The chain's CDR3 is CASSPTSGSTGELFF. The CDR3 region has the DNA TGTGCCAGCAGCCCTACTAGCGGGAGCACCGGGGAGCTGTTTTTT. V is TRBV6-4 and J is TRBJ2-2; 11 bases fit TRBD2. Germline V lookup: CDR1 MRHNA, CDR2 SNTAGT. CDR3 length equals 15 residues. The ends lost 6 bases at V and 4 bases at J; junction bases unmatched: 4.

This clone has only a few counts. This chain joins TRBV6-6 and TRBJ1-2; no clear D gene. Trimming removed 2 bases from V and 4 bases from J, with 14 bases in between. Germline assignment: CDR1 MNHNY and CDR2 SVGAGI (reference sequence). The CDR3 is 15 amino acids. CDR3 region: CASSYDGKWAYGYTF. CDR3 sequence (DNA): TGTGCCAGCAGTTACGACGGGAAGTGGGCCTATGGCTACACCTTC.